These 20 T cell receptor beta chains came from one sample sequenced in a study of T-cell reconstitution after alpha-beta-depleted transplantation in children. A TCRbeta library incorporating unique molecular identifiers was prepared. TCRdb recomputed calls from the PCR reads with MiXCR, one row per CDR3 protein. The data contain about 210,000 distinct CDR3 sequences, approximately 19% of them singletons. This specimen was PBMCs, mostly from graft donor cells, taken 360 days after TCRalphabeta/CD19-depleted stem cell transplant. The source of these receptors is a male patient aged 2 to 9 who had a stem cell transplant for acute lymphoblastic leukemia, so the T cells may come from the graft donor.

Many counts were recorded for this clonotype. V gene TRBV29-1 combines with J gene TRBJ1-1; 9 bases align to TRBD1. V lost 8 bases to trimming and J lost 3 bases; unmatched junction nucleotides: 4. CDR3 length equals 12 residues. CDR1 and CDR2 from the germline V gene are SQVTM and ANQGSEA. CDR3 residues: CSSWDRDTEAFF. The CDR3 coding sequence is TGCAGCTCTTGGGACAGGGACACTGAAGCTTTCTTT.

In its sample, this clonotype was seen many times. V is TRBV7-2 and J is TRBJ2-5, with 16 positions matching TRBD2. Germline V gene data show CDR1 as SGHTA and CDR2 as FQGNSA. The CDR3 length is 16 residues. V lost 4 bases to trimming and J lost 5 bases; unmatched junction nucleotides: 4. Here the CDR3 DNA reads TGTGCCAGCAGCTGGGGGACTAGCGGGGGGGCTGAGACCCAGTACTTC. This sequence encodes CASSWGTSGGAETQYF.

This clonotype was detected only a few times. This chain links TRBV7-6 with TRBJ2-1; 11 nucleotides align to TRBD1. This CDR3 spans 14 amino acids. The trim removed 5 bases at V and 7 bases at J, leaving 4 bases unmatched. Germline CDR1 reads SGHVS; CDR2 reads FNYEAQ. As DNA, the CDR3 is TGTGCCAGCAGCCGGGACAGGGGGGAGAATGAGCAGTTCTTC. Translating gives CASSRDRGENEQFF.

V usage is TRBV4-3 and J usage is TRBJ2-6, with D perhaps given as TRBD1 or TRBD2 (5 bases each). V lost 0 bases and J lost 3, with 9 bases in between. Germline V CDR1 and CDR2: LGHNA, YSLEER. This CDR3 contains 16 residues. CDR3 sequence (DNA): TGCGCCAGCAGCCAAGACTGGGGGAATGGGGCCAACGTCCTGACTTTC. Amino acids: CASSQDWGNGANVLTF.

This clonotype has just a few counts. The gene calls are TRBV11-2 and TRBJ2-2; D ambiguous. V gave up 4 bases and J gave up 1 base, with 10 bases separating them. Germline V gives CDR1 SGHAT, CDR2 FQNNGV. The CDR3 runs to 15 residues. CDR3 nucleotides: TGTGCCAGCAGCTCCCGGGCGGTGAACACCGGGGAGCTGTTTTTT. It is translated as CASSSRAVNTGELFF.

The chain joins TRBV9 to TRBJ2-7; 7 bases match TRBD1. The CDR3 spans 13 residues. Germline CDR1 and CDR2: SGDLS and YYNGEE. After removal of 3 bases from V and 7 bases from J, the junction contained 7 bases not matched to a gene. The CDR3 is CASSGTTGWEQYF. The CDR3 coding sequence is TGTGCCAGCAGCGGGACGACAGGGTGGGAGCAGTACTTC.

This chain uses TRBV11-1 with TRBJ2-1; TRBD1 is a possible D gene (5 bases). Germline V lookup: CDR1 SGHAT, CDR2 FQDESV (reference sequence). V was trimmed by 3 bases and J by 4 bases, leaving 10 bases between them. The length of the CDR3 is 14 residues. CDR3 loop: CASSFGRAYNEQFF. CDR3 nucleotide sequence: TGTGCCAGCAGCTTCGGCAGGGCTTACAATGAGCAGTTCTTC. The full variable domain, rest sourced from reference TRBV11-1 and TRBJ2-1, is EAEVAQSPRYKITEKSQAVAFWCDPISGHATLYWYRQILGQGPELLVQFQDESVVDDSQLPKDRFSAERLKGVDSTLKIQPAELGDSAMYLCASSFGRAYNEQFFGPGTRLTVL.

There are a few counts of this clonotype. The chain couples TRBV2 to TRBJ1-1; the match to TRBD1 covers 10 bases. Germline-derived CDR1 and CDR2 are SNHLY and FYNNEI. The J segment lost 7 bases and the V segment lost 8 bases, leaving 10 bases of the junction unmatched. The CDR3 extends over 14 amino acids. CDR3: CASPGQGTAFEAFF. The CDR3 DNA is TGTGCCAGCCCGGGACAGGGGACCGCCTTTGAAGCTTTCTTT.

This clonotype was detected only a few times. This chain connects TRBV6-5 to TRBJ2-2; D is undetermined. There are 14 residues in the CDR3. From germline, CDR1 is MNHEY and CDR2 SVGAGI. V gave up 2 bases and J gave up 4 bases, with 8 bases separating them. CDR3 in amino acids: CASSYPSGTGELFF. The CDR3 DNA reads as TGTGCCAGCAGTTACCCTTCCGGCACCGGGGAGCTGTTTTTT.

The V gene is TRBV20-1, the J gene TRBJ1-5, with 8 nucleotides matching TRBD1. With V trimmed by 0 bases and J by 3 bases, 7 bases remained unmatched. CDR3 length: 16 residues. Germline CDR1 and CDR2: DFQATT and SNEGSKA (reference sequence). The CDR3 reads CSARDQGARANQPQHF. The CDR3 bases are TGCAGTGCTAGAGATCAGGGGGCGAGGGCCAATCAGCCCCAGCATTTT.

The genes are TRBV6-2 or TRBV6-3 and TRBJ2-1, with D perhaps given as TRBD1 or TRBD2 (5 bases each). Germline V CDR1 and CDR2: MNHEY, SVGEGT. Trimming pared 6 bases from V and 6 bases from J, leaving 12 bases between. The CDR3 totals 13 residues. Here the CDR3 DNA reads TGTGCCAGCAGCTCCGGGACGTTCAATGAGCAGTTCTTC. Encoded protein: CASSSGTFNEQFF.

The chain links TRBV12-3 or TRBV12-4 to TRBJ1-2; TRBD1 matches at 7 bases. The CDR3 is 12 amino acids. V lost 7 bases and J lost 6; bases outside the gene matches: 5. The CDR3 reads CASTTGSNGYTF. The DNA for the CDR3 is TGTGCCAGCACGACAGGGTCCAATGGCTACACCTTC.

The chain carries TRBV19 and TRBJ2-7; D not certain. Germline V gene sequence: CDR1 LNHDA, CDR2 SQIVND (reference sequence). This CDR3 spans 13 amino acids. The V gene lost 4 bases and the J gene lost 1 base, with 8 bases spanning the gap. DNA of the CDR3: TGTGCCAGTAGTACGGCGGAGTCCTACGAGCAGTACTTC. As protein: CASSTAESYEQYF.

In this sample, this clonotype turned up a few times. This chain links TRBV24-1 with TRBJ1-2; a weak D match, TRBD1 (6 bases). The CDR3 extends over 13 amino acids. CDR1 is KGHDR, CDR2 SFDVKD, per germline. V was cut by 0 bases and J by 6 bases, with 7 bases left in between. The CDR3 DNA reads as TGTGCCACCAGTGATTTGACAGGGAATGGCTACACCTTC. Translation: CATSDLTGNGYTF.

With respect to this clonotype: Its ends do not fully match the called genes, so a read error is possible. The chain couples TRBV6-5 to TRBJ1-2; a possible D gene is TRBD1 (5 bases). CDR3 length: 13 residues. Germline lookup yields CDR1 MNHEY and CDR2 SVGAGI. The chain's CDR3 is CASSYAGTDEVAF. The CDR3 DNA reads as TGTGCCAGCAGTTACGCCGGGACGGACGAAGTGGCCTTC.

The table lists this clonotype with a few counts. The chain combines TRBV12-3 or TRBV12-4 with TRBJ2-5; D is unresolved. Trimming removed 4 bases at V and 5 bases at J, with 11 bases between. The CDR3 has 13 amino acids. This chain's CDR3 is CASSSQTWETQYF. In nucleotides, the CDR3 is TGTGCCAGCAGTTCACAGACGTGGGAGACCCAGTACTTC.

The table lists this clonotype with a few counts. The chain has TRBV7-8 and TRBJ2-7; TRBD1 is a possible D gene (6 bases). The CDR3 is 15 amino acids. V was pared by 5 bases and J by 2 bases, with 16 bases between. Germline V gene data show CDR1 as SGHVS and CDR2 as FQNEAQ. CDR3 DNA: TGTGCCAGCAGCATACGGACAGCCTACACCTACGAGCAGTACTTC. Its translation is CASSIRTAYTYEQYF. The full variable domain, in which reference TRBV7-8 and TRBJ2-7 provide the parts outside the CDR3, is GAGVSQSPRYKVAKRGQDVALRCDPISGHVSLFWYQQALGQGPEFLTYFQNEAQLDKSGLPSDRFFAERPEGSVSTLKIQRTQQEDSAVYLCASSIRTAYTYEQYFGPGTRLTVT.

This clonotype was recorded a few times. This chain connects TRBV20-1 to TRBJ2-5, with TRBD1 matching over 8 bases. V shed 6 bases, J shed 4 bases, and the junction held 7 bases outside the gene matches. The length of the CDR3 is 13 residues. Germline V lookup: CDR1 DFQATT, CDR2 SNEGSKA (reference sequence). This CDR3 reads CSAAGTGRETQYF. The CDR3 DNA reads as TGCAGTGCGGCCGGGACAGGTAGAGAGACCCAGTACTTC.

This clonotype was observed a handful of times. The rearrangement joins TRBV5-8 to TRBJ2-6; D is possibly TRBD1 or TRBD2 (5 bases each). V was trimmed by 4 bases and J by 0 bases, leaving 17 bases between them. Germline lookup yields CDR1 SGHTS and CDR2 YDEGEE. CDR3 length equals 18 residues. The CDR3 nucleotides read TGTGCCAGCAGCGAGGGACCATGGGGTCCCTCTGGGGCCAACGTCCTGACTTTC. It encodes CASSEGPWGPSGANVLTF. Full variable domain (outside the CDR3, taken from reference TRBV5-8 and TRBJ2-6): EAGVTQSPTHLIKTRGQQATLRCSPISGHTSVYWYQQALGLGLQFLLWYDEGEERNRGNFPPRFSGRQFPNYSSELNVNALELEDSALYLCASSEGPWGPSGANVLTFGAGSRLTVL.

The chain employs TRBV3-1 and TRBJ2-1, with a possible D match to TRBD2 (6 bases). Looked up from germline, CDR1 is LGHDT and CDR2 is YNNKEL (reference sequence). This CDR3 has 15 residues. Trimming removed 0 bases from V and 16 bases from J, with 22 bases in between. CDR3 amino acids: CASSQDGGTRQNNFF. The CDR3 DNA sequence: TGTGCCAGCAGCCAAGATGGCGGGACGAGACAGAACAACTTCTTC.